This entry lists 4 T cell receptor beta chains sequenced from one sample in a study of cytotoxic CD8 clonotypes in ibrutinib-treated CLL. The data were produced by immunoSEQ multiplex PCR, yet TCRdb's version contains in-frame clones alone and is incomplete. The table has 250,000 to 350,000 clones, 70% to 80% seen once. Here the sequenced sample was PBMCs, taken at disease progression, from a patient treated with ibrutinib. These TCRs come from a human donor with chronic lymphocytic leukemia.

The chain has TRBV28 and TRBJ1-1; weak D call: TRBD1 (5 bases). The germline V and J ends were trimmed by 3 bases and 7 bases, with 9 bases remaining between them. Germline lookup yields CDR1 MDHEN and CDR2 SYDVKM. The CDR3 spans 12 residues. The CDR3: CASSLGTFEAFF. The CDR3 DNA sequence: TGTGCCAGCAGTTTGGGGACGTTTGAAGCTTTCTTT.

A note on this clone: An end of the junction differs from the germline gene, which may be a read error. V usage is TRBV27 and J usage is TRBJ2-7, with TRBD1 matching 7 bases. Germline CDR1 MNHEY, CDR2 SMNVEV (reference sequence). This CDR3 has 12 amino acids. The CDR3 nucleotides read TGTGCCAGCAGTTCGGCAACAGGGGTTACACACTTC. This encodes CASSSATGVTHF.

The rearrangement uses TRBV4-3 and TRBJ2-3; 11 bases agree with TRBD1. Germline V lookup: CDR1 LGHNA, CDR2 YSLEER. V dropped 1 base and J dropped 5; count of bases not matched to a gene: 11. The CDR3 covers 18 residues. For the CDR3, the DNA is TGCGCCAGCAGCCAAGGGACAGGGGGCTCCTACGGCGGAGATACGCAGTATTTT. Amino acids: CASSQGTGGSYGGDTQYF.

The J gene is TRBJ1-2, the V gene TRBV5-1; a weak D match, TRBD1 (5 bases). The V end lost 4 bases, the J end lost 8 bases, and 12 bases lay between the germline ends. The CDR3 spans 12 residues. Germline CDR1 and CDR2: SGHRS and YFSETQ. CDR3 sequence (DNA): TGCGCCAGCAGCCTACTGGGGCAGGGCTACACCTTC. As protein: CASSLLGQGYTF.